These 17 T cell receptor beta chains share one sample of origin, sequenced in a study of T cell responses to AZD1222 COVID-19 vaccine. Profiled with immunoSEQ multiplex PCR; TCRdb holds only in-frame clones, not every one. The data contain tens of thousands of clones, nearly 90% of them seen just once; the ten biggest clones take up 7.5% to 10%. This material consisted of peripheral blood, taken 28 days after the second AZD1222 dose. Receptor source: an adult who received the AZD1222 COVID-19 vaccine.

Remarks on this clone: The same CDR3 is also encoded by other DNA sequences in this sample. The J gene is TRBJ1-1, the V gene TRBV2; 7 positions match TRBD1. Unmatched junction bases numbered 6, after V lost 8 bases and J lost 0 bases. The germline CDR1 and CDR2 sequences are SNHLY and FYNNEI. The CDR3 extends over 14 amino acids. In nucleotides, the CDR3 is TGTGCCAGCCGCGGGACAGTCTTGAACACTGAAGCTTTCTTT. This sequence encodes CASRGTVLNTEAFF. The full variable domain, its missing parts supplied by reference TRBV2 and TRBJ1-1, is EPEVTQTPSHQVTQMGQEVILRCVPISNHLYFYWYRQILGQKVEFLVSFYNNEISEKSEIFDDQFSVERPDGSNFTLKIRSTKLEDSAMYFCASRGTVLNTEAFFGQGTRLTVV.

The chain is built from TRBV24-1 and TRBJ2-7; 9 nucleotides agree with TRBD1. J gave up 2 bases and V 9 bases, and 7 bases lay outside the gene matches. The CDR3 runs 14 residues. CDR1 and CDR2 from the germline V gene are KGHDR and SFDVKD. The CDR3 is CATRGQGSPYEQYV. The DNA for the CDR3 is TGTGCCACCCGGGGACAGGGCTCCCCCTACGAGCAGTACGTC.

The chain employs TRBV27 and TRBJ2-3, with 8 bases fitting TRBD2. V shed 6 bases and J 7 bases; nucleotides not matched to a gene: 12. CDR3 size: 15 residues. Per germline, CDR1 MNHEY and CDR2 SMNVEV (reference sequence). CDR3 nucleotide sequence: TGTGCCAGCAGCCCGGGGGGGGCCCAGCATTATACGCAGTATTTT. Its protein is CASSPGGAQHYTQYF.

This chain links TRBV7-2 with TRBJ1-1, with 9 nucleotides matching TRBD1. The J segment lost 7 bases and the V segment lost 0 bases, leaving 6 bases of the junction unmatched. CDR1 is SGHTA and CDR2 is FQGNSA in the germline V gene. The CDR3 sequence is 15 residues long. As DNA, the CDR3 is TGTGCCAGCAGCTTAGCCGCACAGGGGGCTGGTGAAGCTTTCTTT. Protein: CASSLAAQGAGEAFF.

The chain carries TRBV19 and TRBJ1-1, with D unclear. Per the germline V gene, CDR1 is LNHDA and CDR2 is SQIVND (reference sequence). Trimming stripped 9 bases from V and 0 bases from J, with 11 bases between. This CDR3 comprises 13 residues. The chain's CDR3 is CASSTKLNTEAFF. The CDR3 DNA follows: TGTGCCAGCTCCACCAAGCTGAACACTGAAGCTTTCTTT.

This chain uses TRBV5-4 with TRBJ1-2, with 7 bases fitting TRBD1. The CDR3 has 17 amino acids. Looked up from germline, CDR1 is SGHNT and CDR2 is YYREEE (reference sequence). Unmatched junction bases numbered 11, after V lost 2 bases and J lost 1 base. CDR3 coding DNA: TGTGCCAGCAGCTTACCCCAGACAGGGCCAAATAACTATGGCTACACCTTC. Translating it yields CASSLPQTGPNNYGYTF.

This chain joins TRBV9 and TRBJ1-3, with D perhaps TRBD1 (6 bases). Per the germline V gene, CDR1 is SGDLS and CDR2 is YYNGEE. Trimming left V 0 bases short and J 0 bases short, with 16 bases between. The CDR3 sequence is 18 residues long. In DNA form, the CDR3 reads TGTGCCAGCAGCGTAGGAGGTCGGGGGCTGCACTCTGGAAACACCATATATTTT. This gives the protein CASSVGGRGLHSGNTIYF. Supplemented by reference TRBV9 and TRBJ1-3, the full variable domain reads DSGVTQTPKHLITATGQRVTLRCSPRSGDLSVYWYQQSLDQGLQFLIQYYNGEERAKGNILERFSAQQFPDLHSELNLSSLELGDSALYFCASSVGGRGLHSGNTIYFGEGSWLTVV.

V usage is TRBV2 and J usage is TRBJ2-5; 8 bases agree with TRBD2. V was pared by 6 bases and J by 5 bases, with 5 bases of the junction left unmatched. This CDR3 has 13 amino acids. The V gene's germline CDR1 is SNHLY and CDR2 FYNNEI. This CDR3 is CASRWPGGETQYF. In DNA, the CDR3 is TGTGCCAGCAGGTGGCCGGGGGGGGAGACCCAGTACTTC.

In DNA form, the CDR3 reads TGTGCCAGCAGCCCCCTCGAACAGGGGGCAGGGACCCAGTACTTC. It codes for CASSPLEQGAGTQYF. J is TRBJ2-5 and V is TRBV7-2; 9 bases map to TRBD1. The CDR3 extends over 15 amino acids. The germline V gene encodes CDR1 SGHTA and CDR2 FQGNSA. V gave up 5 bases and J gave up 7 bases; unmatched junction bases: 11.

The rearrangement joins TRBV7-3 to TRBJ2-3; 7 nucleotides align to TRBD2. The V gene end was trimmed by 5 bases and the J gene end by 6 bases; junction bases not matched to a gene: 11. The CDR3 consists of 15 residues. From germline, CDR1 is SGHTA and CDR2 FQGTGA. The CDR3 protein is CASSVTSWRGDTQYF. The CDR3 nucleotides are TGTGCCAGCAGCGTGACTTCTTGGCGGGGGGATACGCAGTATTTT. The full variable domain, with the rest looked up from reference TRBV7-3 and TRBJ2-3, is GAGVSQTPSNKVTEKGKYVELRCDPISGHTALYWYRQSLGQGPEFLIYFQGTGAADDSGLPNDRFFAVRPEGSVSTLKIQRTERGDSAVYLCASSVTSWRGDTQYFGPGTRLTVL.

The rearrangement uses TRBV9 and TRBJ1-2; perhaps TRBD1 as D (6 bases). V was clipped by 2 bases and J by 3 bases, with 11 bases between them. The CDR3 has 14 amino acids. Germline V gene lookup returns CDR1 SGDLS and CDR2 YYNGEE. The CDR3 is CASSVGGLDYGYTF. DNA for the CDR3: TGTGCCAGCAGCGTCGGGGGGCTCGACTATGGCTACACCTTC.

V is TRBV9 and J is TRBJ1-2; possibly TRBD1 for D (5 bases). Trimming shortened V by 6 bases and J by 4 bases, and 16 bases separated the two germline ends. Germline loops: CDR1 SGDLS, CDR2 YYNGEE. The length of the CDR3 is 14 residues. The CDR3 region has the DNA TGTGCCAGCAACCCGGGTGGGGGAGTCTATGGCTACACCTTC. Translation: CASNPGGGVYGYTF. The full variable domain, with the rest looked up from reference TRBV9 and TRBJ1-2, is DSGVTQTPKHLITATGQRVTLRCSPRSGDLSVYWYQQSLDQGLQFLIQYYNGEERAKGNILERFSAQQFPDLHSELNLSSLELGDSALYFCASNPGGGVYGYTFGSGTRLTVV.

V and J are TRBV6-5 and TRBJ2-2; tentative D call: TRBD1 (5 bases). Germline loops: CDR1 MNHEY, CDR2 SVGAGI. V lost 6 bases to trimming and J lost 6 bases, with 11 bases between them. The CDR3 is 13 amino acids. The CDR3 loop reads CASSHDSPGELFF. The DNA for the CDR3 is TGTGCCAGCAGCCATGACAGTCCCGGGGAGCTGTTTTTT.

CDR3 residues: CASSYGAGRQETQYF. CDR3 DNA sequence: TGTGCCAGCAGTTACGGAGCGGGGAGGCAAGAGACCCAGTACTTC. V gene TRBV6-2 or TRBV6-3 combines with J gene TRBJ2-5; 7 bases align to TRBD2. Germline CDR1 and CDR2: MNHEY and SVGEGT. CDR3 length: 15 amino acids. Trimming cost V 2 bases and J 2 bases; bases outside gene matches: 5.

This sequence joins TRBV27 and TRBJ1-1, with D tentatively TRBD1 (5 bases). This CDR3 has 14 amino acids. Germline values: CDR1 MNHEY, CDR2 SMNVEV (reference sequence). The V end was cut by 3 bases, the J end by 1 base, with 9 bases between. CDR3 DNA: TGTGCCAGCAGTTTCAGGGATAAGAACACTGAAGCTTTCTTT. Translated, it gives CASSFRDKNTEAFF.

The CDR3 sequence: CASSPQTGYYGYTF. The CDR3 DNA reads as TGTGCCAGTAGTCCTCAGACGGGATACTATGGCTACACCTTC. The V call is TRBV19, the J call TRBJ1-2; no definite D call. The V end lost 5 bases, the J end lost 3 bases, and 13 bases lay between the germline ends. The CDR3 extends over 14 amino acids. Germline-derived CDR1 and CDR2 are LNHDA and SQIVND (reference sequence).

The V gene is TRBV18, the J gene TRBJ1-1; the D is unclear. CDR1 KGHSH and CDR2 LQKENI come from the germline V gene. V was pared by 4 bases and J by 0 bases, with 6 bases between. The CDR3 spans 13 residues. The CDR3 is CASSRQMNTEAFF. The CDR3 nucleotides read TGTGCCAGCTCACGTCAGATGAACACTGAAGCTTTCTTT.